This T cell receptor (beta chain) originates from a study of T-cell memory formation after mild COVID-19. The study, taken as a whole, reports: Cross-reactive memory appears to have joined, as suggested by some responding clones showing up in pre-infection memory. CD4/CD8 balance characterized clones contracting day 15 to 85, and CD4+ skew characterized later expanders. Of the contracting clones, CD4+ ones lay mainly in CM and EM, and CD8+ ones in EMRA.

TCR alpha and TCR beta cDNA libraries carrying sample barcodes and UMIs came from 5'RACE with constant-segment primers. Each CDR3 protein gets one entry after TCRdb re-called the 5' RACE reads with MiXCR. The profile shows just over 200,000 distinct CDR3 sequences, 9.5% of them singletons. This clonotype showed up just a few times. Its cognate antigen is unknown. V was pared by 2 bases and J by 5 bases, with 7 bases of the junction left unmatched. The CDR3 contains 15 residues. CDR1 SGDLS and CDR2 YYNGEE come from the germline V gene. The TCR comes from a man aged 18 to 29 who had mild COVID-19 (a few samples of this study predate the infection). Cell type and time point are not known. The chain combines TRBV9 with TRBJ1-1; TRBD1 aligns across 9 bases. Sequencing input: PBMCs or a T cell subset sorted from them (not recorded which). For the CDR3, the DNA is TGTGCCAGCAGCGTGGAGGGACAGGGAAAAACTGAAGCTTTCTTT. Amino acids: CASSVEGQGKTEAFF.